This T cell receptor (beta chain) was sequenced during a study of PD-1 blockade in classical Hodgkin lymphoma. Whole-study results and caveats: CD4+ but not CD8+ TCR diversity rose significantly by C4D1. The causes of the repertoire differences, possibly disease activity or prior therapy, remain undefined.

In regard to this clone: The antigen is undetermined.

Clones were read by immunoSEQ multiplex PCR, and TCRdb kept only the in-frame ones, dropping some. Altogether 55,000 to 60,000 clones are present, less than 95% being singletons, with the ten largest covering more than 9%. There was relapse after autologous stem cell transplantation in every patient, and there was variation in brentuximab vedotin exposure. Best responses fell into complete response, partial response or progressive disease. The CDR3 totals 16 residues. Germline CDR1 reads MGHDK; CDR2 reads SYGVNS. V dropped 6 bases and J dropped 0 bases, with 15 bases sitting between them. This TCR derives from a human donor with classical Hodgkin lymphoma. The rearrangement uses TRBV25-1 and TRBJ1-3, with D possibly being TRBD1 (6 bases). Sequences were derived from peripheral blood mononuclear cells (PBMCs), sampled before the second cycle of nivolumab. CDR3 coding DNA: TGTGCCAGCAGCCAGGGACACCGGAGCTCTGGAAACACCATATATTTT. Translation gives CASSQGHRSSGNTIYF.